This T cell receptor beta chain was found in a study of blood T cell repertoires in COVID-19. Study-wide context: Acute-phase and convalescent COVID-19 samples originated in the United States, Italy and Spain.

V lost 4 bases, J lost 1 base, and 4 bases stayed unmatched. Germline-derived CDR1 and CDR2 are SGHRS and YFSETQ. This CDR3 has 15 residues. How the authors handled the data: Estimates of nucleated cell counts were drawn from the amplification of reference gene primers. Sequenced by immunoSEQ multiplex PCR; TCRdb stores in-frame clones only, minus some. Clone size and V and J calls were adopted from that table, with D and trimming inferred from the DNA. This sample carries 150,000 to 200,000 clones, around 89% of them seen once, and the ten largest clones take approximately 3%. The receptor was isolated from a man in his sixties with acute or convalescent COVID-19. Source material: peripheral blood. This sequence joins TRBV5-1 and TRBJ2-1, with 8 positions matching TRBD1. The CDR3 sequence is CASSTGQGSYNEQFF. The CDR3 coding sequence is TGCGCCAGCAGCACTGGACAGGGTTCCTACAATGAGCAGTTCTTC.